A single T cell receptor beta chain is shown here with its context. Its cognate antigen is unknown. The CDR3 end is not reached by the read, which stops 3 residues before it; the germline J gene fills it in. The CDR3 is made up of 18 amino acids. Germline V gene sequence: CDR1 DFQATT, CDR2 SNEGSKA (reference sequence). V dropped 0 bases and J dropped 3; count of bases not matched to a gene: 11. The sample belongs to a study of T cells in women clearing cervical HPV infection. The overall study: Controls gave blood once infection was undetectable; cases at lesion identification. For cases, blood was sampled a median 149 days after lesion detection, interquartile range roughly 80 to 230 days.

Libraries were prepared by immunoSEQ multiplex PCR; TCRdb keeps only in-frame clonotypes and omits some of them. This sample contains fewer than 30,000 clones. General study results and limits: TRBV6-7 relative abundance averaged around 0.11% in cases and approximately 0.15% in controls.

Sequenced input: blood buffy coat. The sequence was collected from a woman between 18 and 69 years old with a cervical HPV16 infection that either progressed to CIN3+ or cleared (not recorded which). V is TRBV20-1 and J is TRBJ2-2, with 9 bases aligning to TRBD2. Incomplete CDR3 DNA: TGCAGTGCTAGAGATCGTTGGGGGGGGACTAGCCACACCGGGGAG. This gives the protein CSARDRWGGTSHTGE. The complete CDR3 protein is CSARDRWGGTSHTGELFF.